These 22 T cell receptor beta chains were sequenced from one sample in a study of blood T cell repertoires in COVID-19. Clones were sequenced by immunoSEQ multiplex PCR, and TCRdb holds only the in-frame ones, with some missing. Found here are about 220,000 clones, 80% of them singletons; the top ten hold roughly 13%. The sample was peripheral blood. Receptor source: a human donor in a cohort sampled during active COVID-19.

CDR3: CASRSHRDRFSGANVLTF. The CDR3, as DNA: TGTGCCAGCAGATCCCACCGGGACAGGTTCTCTGGGGCCAACGTCCTGACTTTC. The gene calls are TRBV27 and TRBJ2-6, with 8 bases lining up with TRBD1. Germline CDR1 MNHEY, CDR2 SMNVEV (reference sequence). The CDR3 extends over 18 amino acids. J gave up 0 bases and V 6 bases, and 10 bases lay outside the gene matches.

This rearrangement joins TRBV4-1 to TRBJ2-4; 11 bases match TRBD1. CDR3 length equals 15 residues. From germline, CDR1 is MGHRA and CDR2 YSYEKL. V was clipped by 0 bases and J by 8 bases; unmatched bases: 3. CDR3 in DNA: TGCGCCAGCAGCCAAGATCGGGACAGGGGGGACATTCAGTACTTC. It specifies CASSQDRDRGDIQYF.

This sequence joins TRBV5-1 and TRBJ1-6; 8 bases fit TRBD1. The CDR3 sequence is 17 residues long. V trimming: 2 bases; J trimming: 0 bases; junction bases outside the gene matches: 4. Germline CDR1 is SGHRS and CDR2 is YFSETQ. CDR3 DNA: TGCGCCAGCAGCTTCGGGACAGGATACTCCTATAATTCACCCCTCCACTTT. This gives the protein CASSFGTGYSYNSPLHF.

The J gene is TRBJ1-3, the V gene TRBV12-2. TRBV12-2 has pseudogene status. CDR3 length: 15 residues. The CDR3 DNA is TGTGCAAGTCGCTTAGGTCCGAGCTCTGGAAACACCATATATTTT. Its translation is CASRLGPSSGNTIYF.

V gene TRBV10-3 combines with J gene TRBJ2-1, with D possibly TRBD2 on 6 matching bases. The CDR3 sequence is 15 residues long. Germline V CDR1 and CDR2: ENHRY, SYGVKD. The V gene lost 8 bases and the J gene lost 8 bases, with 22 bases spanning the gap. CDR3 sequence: CAIASDKKLIDEQFF. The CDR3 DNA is TGTGCCATCGCTAGCGATAAGAAATTGATTGATGAGCAGTTCTTC.

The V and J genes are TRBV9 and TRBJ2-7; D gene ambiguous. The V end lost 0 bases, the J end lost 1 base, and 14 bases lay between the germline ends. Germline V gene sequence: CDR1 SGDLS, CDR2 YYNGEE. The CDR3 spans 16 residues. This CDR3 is CASSVGNQFISYEQYF. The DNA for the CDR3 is TGTGCCAGCAGCGTAGGCAACCAGTTCATTTCCTACGAGCAGTACTTC.

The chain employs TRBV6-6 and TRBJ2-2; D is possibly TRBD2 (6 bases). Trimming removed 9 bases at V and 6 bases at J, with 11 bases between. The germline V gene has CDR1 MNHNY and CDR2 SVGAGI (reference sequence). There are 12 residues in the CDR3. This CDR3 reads CASFGGAGELFF. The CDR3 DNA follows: TGTGCCAGTTTCGGGGGAGCCGGGGAGCTGTTTTTT.

CDR3 nucleotides: TGTGCCACTTTAGCGGGAGGGATCCAAGATACGCAGTATTTT. Its translation is CATLAGGIQDTQYF. The chain is built from TRBV6-5 and TRBJ2-3; 11 nucleotides line up with TRBD2. Germline V gene sequence: CDR1 MNHEY, CDR2 SVGAGI. CDR3 size: 14 residues. V trimming: 10 bases; J trimming: 5 bases; junction bases outside the gene matches: 8.

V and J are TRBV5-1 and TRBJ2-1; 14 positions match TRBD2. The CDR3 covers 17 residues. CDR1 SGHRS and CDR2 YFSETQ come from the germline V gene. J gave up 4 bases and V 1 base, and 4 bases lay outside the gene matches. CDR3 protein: CASSLRLAGGLYNEQFF. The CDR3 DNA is TGCGCCAGCAGCTTGAGACTAGCGGGGGGGCTTTACAATGAGCAGTTCTTC.

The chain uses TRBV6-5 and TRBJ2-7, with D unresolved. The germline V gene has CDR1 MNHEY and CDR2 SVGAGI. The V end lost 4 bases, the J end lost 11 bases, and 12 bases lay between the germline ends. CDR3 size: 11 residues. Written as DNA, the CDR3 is TGTGCCAGCAGTTCCGGGTTCGACGAGTACTTC. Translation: CASSSGFDEYF.

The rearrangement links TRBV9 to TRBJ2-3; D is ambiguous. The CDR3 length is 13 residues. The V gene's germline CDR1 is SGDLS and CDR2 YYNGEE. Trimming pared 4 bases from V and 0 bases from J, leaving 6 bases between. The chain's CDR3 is CASSSYSTDTQYF. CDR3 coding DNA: TGTGCCAGCAGCAGCTATAGCACAGATACGCAGTATTTT.

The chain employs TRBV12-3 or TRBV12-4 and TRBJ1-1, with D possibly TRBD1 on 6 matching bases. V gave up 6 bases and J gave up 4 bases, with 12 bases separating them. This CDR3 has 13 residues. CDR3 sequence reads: CASRQQGITEAFF. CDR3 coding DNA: TGTGCCAGCAGGCAACAGGGTATCACTGAAGCTTTCTTT.

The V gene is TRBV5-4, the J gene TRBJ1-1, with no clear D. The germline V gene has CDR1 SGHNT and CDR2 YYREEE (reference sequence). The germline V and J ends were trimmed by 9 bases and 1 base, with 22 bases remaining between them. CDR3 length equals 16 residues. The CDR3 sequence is CATESPAKLPNTEAFF. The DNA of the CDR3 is TGTGCCACCGAATCTCCCGCAAAACTTCCGAACACTGAAGCTTTCTTT.

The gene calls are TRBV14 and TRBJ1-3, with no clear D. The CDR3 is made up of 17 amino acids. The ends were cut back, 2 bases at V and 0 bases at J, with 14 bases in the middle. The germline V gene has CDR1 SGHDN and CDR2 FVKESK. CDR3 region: CASSQPHRASSGNTIYF. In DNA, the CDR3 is TGTGCCAGCAGCCAACCACACAGAGCCAGCTCTGGAAACACCATATATTTT.

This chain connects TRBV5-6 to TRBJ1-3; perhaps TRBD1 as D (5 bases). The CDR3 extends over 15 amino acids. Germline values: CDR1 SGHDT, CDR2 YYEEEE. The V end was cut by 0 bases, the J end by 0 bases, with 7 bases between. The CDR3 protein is CASSLGQFSGNTIYF. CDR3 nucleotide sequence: TGTGCCAGCAGCTTGGGACAGTTCTCTGGAAACACCATATATTTT.

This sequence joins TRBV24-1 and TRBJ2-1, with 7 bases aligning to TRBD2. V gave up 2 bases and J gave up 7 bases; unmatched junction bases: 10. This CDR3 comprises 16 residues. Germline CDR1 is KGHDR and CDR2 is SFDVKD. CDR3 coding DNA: TGTGCCACCAGTGATTGGAGGGGCGGCGGGGGAAATGAGCAGTTCTTC. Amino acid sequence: CATSDWRGGGGNEQFF.

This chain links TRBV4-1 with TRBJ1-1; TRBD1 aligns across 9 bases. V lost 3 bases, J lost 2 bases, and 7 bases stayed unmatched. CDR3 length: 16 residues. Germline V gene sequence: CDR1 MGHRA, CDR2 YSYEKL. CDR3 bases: TGCGCCAGCAGCCACGACAGGGACAGGGCAAACACTGAAGCTTTCTTT. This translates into CASSHDRDRANTEAFF.

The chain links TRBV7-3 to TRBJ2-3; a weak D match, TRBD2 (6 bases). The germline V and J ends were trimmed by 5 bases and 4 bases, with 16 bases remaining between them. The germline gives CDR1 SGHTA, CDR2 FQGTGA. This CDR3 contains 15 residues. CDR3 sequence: CASSPIAGKPDTQYF. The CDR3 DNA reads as TGTGCCAGCAGCCCCATCGCGGGGAAACCAGATACGCAGTATTTT. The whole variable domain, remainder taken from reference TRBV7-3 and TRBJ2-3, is GAGVSQTPSNKVTEKGKYVELRCDPISGHTALYWYRQSLGQGPEFLIYFQGTGAADDSGLPNDRFFAVRPEGSVSTLKIQRTERGDSAVYLCASSPIAGKPDTQYFGPGTRLTVL.

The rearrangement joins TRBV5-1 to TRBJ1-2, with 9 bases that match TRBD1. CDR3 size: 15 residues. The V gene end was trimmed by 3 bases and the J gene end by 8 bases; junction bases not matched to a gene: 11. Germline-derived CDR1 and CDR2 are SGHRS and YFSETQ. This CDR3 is CASSYSPGQGEGYTF. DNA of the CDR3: TGCGCCAGCAGCTACTCCCCGGGACAGGGTGAAGGCTACACCTTC.

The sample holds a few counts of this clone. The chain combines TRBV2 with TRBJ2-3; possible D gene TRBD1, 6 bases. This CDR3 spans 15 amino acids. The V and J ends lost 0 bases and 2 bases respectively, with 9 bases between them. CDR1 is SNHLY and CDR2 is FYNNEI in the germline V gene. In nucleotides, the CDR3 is TGTGCCAGCAGTGAAGCTATGGGGGCCACAGATACGCAGTATTTT. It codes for CASSEAMGATDTQYF.

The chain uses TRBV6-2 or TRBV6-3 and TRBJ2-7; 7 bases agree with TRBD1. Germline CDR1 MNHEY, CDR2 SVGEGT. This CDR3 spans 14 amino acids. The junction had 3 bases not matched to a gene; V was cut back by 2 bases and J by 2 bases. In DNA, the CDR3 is TGTGCCAGCAGTTACCGGGACAGTCCCTACGAGCAGTACTTC. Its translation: CASSYRDSPYEQYF.

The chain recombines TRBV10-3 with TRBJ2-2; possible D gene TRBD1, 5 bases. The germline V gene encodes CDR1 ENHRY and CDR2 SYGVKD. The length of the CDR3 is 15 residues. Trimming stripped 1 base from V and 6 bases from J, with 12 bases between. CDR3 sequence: CAISEFGARPGELFF. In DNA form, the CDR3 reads TGTGCCATCAGTGAGTTTGGGGCCCGACCCGGGGAGCTGTTTTTT.